Sequencing of this T cell receptor beta chain was carried out in a study of monozygotic twins with inflammatory bowel disease. Study results and limitations: Reduced clonotype sharing with other individuals was observed in IBD patients relative to healthy twins, especially with disease activity. The analysis failed to separate different T cell subtypes.

TCRdb reanalyzed the 5' RACE reads, giving one entry per CDR3 protein sequence and no DNA. The table for this sample gives 85,000 to 110,000 distinct CDR3 sequences. Investigators extracted total RNA from whole blood and did not sort T cells. On this clonotype itself: Its specificity is unknown.

Germline CDR1 and CDR2: DFQATT and SNEGSKA (reference sequence). CDR3 length: 17 amino acids. This sequence was found in a human donor with ulcerative colitis or Crohn's disease, or a healthy co-twin of an affected twin (not recorded which). The sequencing sample was made of blood. The rearrangement joins TRBV20-1 to TRBJ1-5; TCRdb picks TRBD1, but there is no DNA to check that call. CDR3 loop: CSAIRQGAFFSNQPQHF.